The text below deals with one T cell receptor (beta chain). The clone's antigen remains unknown. No per-base quality is available; no much larger clone lies one base away. The method behind the library was the immunoSEQ multiplex PCR assay. TCRdb mirrors the immuneACCESS table, restricted to in-frame sequences. Some clones are absent from its copies; in checked studies, under half trace to an unresolved V gene, and the reason for the others is unknown. The sample table records 44,000 or so clones; 75% to 90% of these occur just once. In total, the top ten clones hold approximately 1.5% of the sample. The data are from a study of T cell changes during pregnancy in multiple sclerosis (dated by TCRdb to about 2019). A note on the overall study: Changes in the T cell repertoire over the course of pregnancy were examined in this study in women with multiple sclerosis.

V loses 0 bases, J loses 7 bases, and the germline ends lie 9 bases apart. The germline V gene (reference sequence) yields SEHNR for CDR1 and FQNEAQ for CDR2. Taken from cysteine to phenylalanine, the CDR3 has 14 residues. Kept here is only the CDR3 DNA, which spans 42 bases and is read in frame from base 1. The rearrangement joined TRBV7-9 to TRBJ1-4, with an unclear D gene assignment. The starting material was peripheral blood, obtained in the first trimester of pregnancy. This TCR came from a female donor in good health, enrolled as a control in a pregnancy study. The CDR3 region has the sequence CASSLATEGEKLFF. The DNA sequence is TGTGCCAGCAGCTTAGCTACAGAGGGTGAAAAACTGTTTTTT.